This TCR beta chain was captured in a study of blood T cell repertoires in COVID-19. Across the whole study: Donors in the United States, Italy and Spain gave samples during acute or convalescent COVID-19. The cDNA or gDNA used as material had been derived from T cells, B-cell-depleted T cells, or PBMCs.

In germline, CDR1 is SGHNT, CDR2 YYREEE (reference sequence). This CDR3 is built from 15 residues. Trimming removed 4 bases from V and 2 bases from J; junction bases left unmatched: 2. A single count supports this clone. In the original analysis: Amplification of reference gene primers was used by the study to estimate nucleated cell counts. Assay used: immunoSEQ multiplex PCR; TCRdb lists only in-frame clones, some missing. V, J and clone size reflect that table, while D and trimming were determined from the DNA. The sample contains a few hundred thousand clones, around 90% of which appear only once.

The sequence derives from a woman in her 70s with active or convalescent COVID-19. This chain joins TRBV5-4 and TRBJ2-7; 14 bases fit TRBD2. The sample taken for sequencing was peripheral blood. The CDR3 reads CASSTGLAGAYEQYF. In nucleotides, the CDR3 is TGTGCCAGCAGCACGGGACTAGCGGGGGCCTACGAGCAGTACTTC.